This note documents a single T cell receptor (beta chain) sequence. Its recognized antigen is unknown. A much larger clone differs from this one at a single base, so this may be a read error. The sample comes from a study of T cells in Graves' hyperthyroidism and ophthalmopathy (dated by TCRdb to between 2018 and 2021). Looking at the study overall: To identify TCR V-J signatures that set the groups apart, the researchers used a discovery cohort of more than 95 patients, made up of 43 with Graves' ophthalmopathy and around 58 with stable Graves' hyperthyroidism. TCR Vbeta CDR3 sequencing of some 140 peripheral blood samples (roughly 43 ophthalmopathy, roughly 74 hyperthyroidism and about 17 progressor patients) is reported in the paper. After sampling, hyperthyroidism patients received methimazole starting at 30 mg daily, and ophthalmopathy patients received high-dose intravenous methylprednisolone. In addition, the study compared T-cell repertoires in thyroid tissue and in blood from roughly six Graves' hyperthyroidism patients. An independent validation cohort of fewer than 20 hyperthyroidism patients and approximately 15 patients who later progressed to ophthalmopathy tested prospective prediction of ophthalmopathy. The 100 discovery patients were randomly divided into training and test sets at a 7:3 ratio. The investigation overall reported the following: No statistical method was used to set the sample size in advance, and investigators knew the group allocation. Ophthalmopathy was separated from stable hyperthyroidism by a 13 V-J signature model, with around 90% sensitivity and approximately 81% specificity obtained in cross-validation and 80%/75% obtained in testing. In validation, the model predicted progression to ophthalmopathy with approximately 70% sensitivity and 72% to 85% specificity, a median of 6.5 months before onset. Most expanded thyroid clonotypes (frequency above 0.001) were also detected in blood, a finding suggesting that blood repertoires may reflect thyroid immune responses.

TCR beta CDR3 regions were amplified from RNA transcripts. A first-round RT-PCR of the TCR CDR3 used the HTBI primer set with the Qiagen OneStep RT-PCR kit. The libraries were constructed in a second round of multiplex PCR and then size-selected and purified. Libraries were sequenced paired-end with 100 bp reads on an Illumina HiSeq2000. On the authors' methods: Raw data were processed with SOAPnuke, discarding reads with adapters, uncalled bases, mean Phred below 15, or no exact constant-primer or identifier match. High-quality paired reads were merged using COPE v1.2.5, and each unique nucleotide sequence was defined as a clonotype. MiTCR v1.1 was used to align the clonotypes against IMGT TRBV, TRBD and TRBJ reference segments. The analysis included only V-J combinations with a frequency above 0.0001, which together covered 99% to 99.2% of the repertoires. A TCS score was defined as the ratio of F50 (clonal expansion) to E x V (chaos), with BLOSUM62-based TCRdist applied between CDR3 peptides within each V-J. Welch's t-statistics and random forest reduced 514 V-J features to 13, which were used in a naive Bayes classifier (R e1071). The Morisita-Horn index was used to measure how similar the thyroid and blood repertoires were. In TCRdb, the public reads were trimmed at Q25 with fastp and aligned with MiXCR, with productive beta chains retained. Rows are combined by CDR3 protein, so each entry shows the most common genes and DNA. The V and J calls and clone size are TCRdb's, not the authors'. Within this sample are around 580,000 distinct CDR3 sequences, with 40% to 55% of them counted one time only. The ten largest clones take up more than 7% of the sample.

A patient counted as having stable Graves' hyperthyroidism if no progression to ophthalmopathy occurred over 18 months of follow-up. Hyperthyroidism patients were aged 18 to 65 years and newly diagnosed, with disease duration of less than 2 months. Any patient with an uncontrolled infection, another autoimmune disease, pregnancy or lactation was excluded. Diagnoses were based on clinical symptoms, serum thyroxine and TRAb, thyroid ultrasound and orbital computed tomography. Trizol reagent was used to extract total RNA, and RNA quality was then checked on an Agilent 2100 Bioanalyzer. The germline V gene (reference sequence) yields SEHNR for CDR1 and FQNEAQ for CDR2. The CDR3 starts with the cysteine, ends with the phenylalanine, and has 14 residues. Kept here is only the CDR3 DNA, which spans 42 bases and is read in frame from base 1.

The receptor was derived from a woman aged 18-35 years with Graves' hyperthyroidism. Sequencing was carried out using peripheral blood or thyroid tissue (not recorded which). The chain uses TRBV7-9 and TRBJ2-7; no D gene call is confident. For the CDR3, the sequence is CAGSLYSPSYEQYF. The DNA sequence reads TGTGCCGGCAGCTTATACAGCCCTTCCTACGAGCAGTACTTC. Extended through the reference TRBV7-9 and TRBJ2-7 proteins, this CDR3 yields the full variable domain: DTGVSQNPRHKITKRGQNVTFRCDPISEHNRLYWYRQTLGQGPEFLTYFQNEAQLEKSRLLSDRFSAERPKGSFSTLEIQRTEQGDSAMYLCAGSLYSPSYEQYFGPGTRLTVT.